This T cell receptor (beta chain) was captured in a study of shared clonotypes between healthy human individuals. Study as a whole: The study drew on a couple of women and a few men aged 18 to 49 as donors. Per-donor plates numbered three CD4 naive, three CD4 memory, two CD8 naive and one CD8 memory.

Selected positively for CCR7 and CD45RO-negative, naive CD8 cells excluded terminally differentiated effector memory CD45RA+ cells. Profiled with immunoSEQ multiplex PCR; TCRdb holds only in-frame clones, not every one. This table holds about 2.1 million clones, approximately 92% found once. Germline CDR1 reads WNHNN; CDR2 reads SYGVQD (reference sequence). The CDR3 covers 16 residues. The J segment lost 1 base and the V segment lost 0 bases, leaving 2 bases of the junction unmatched. Concerning this clone itself: Its target is not known.

Findings and caveats of the study: Sharing across four donors was seen in about 5% of naive CD4 clonotypes.

Material for sequencing was naive CD8+ T cells from PBMCs. The rearrangement joins TRBV10-1 to TRBJ2-3; 9 positions agree with TRBD2. The sequence was collected from a man between 18 and 35 years old in good health. Some clones in this sample may be carry-over from other donors' samples. The CDR3 coding sequence is TGCGCCAGCAGTGAGTCTAGCGGGAGAGGCACAGATACGCAGTATTTT. As protein: CASSESSGRGTDTQYF.